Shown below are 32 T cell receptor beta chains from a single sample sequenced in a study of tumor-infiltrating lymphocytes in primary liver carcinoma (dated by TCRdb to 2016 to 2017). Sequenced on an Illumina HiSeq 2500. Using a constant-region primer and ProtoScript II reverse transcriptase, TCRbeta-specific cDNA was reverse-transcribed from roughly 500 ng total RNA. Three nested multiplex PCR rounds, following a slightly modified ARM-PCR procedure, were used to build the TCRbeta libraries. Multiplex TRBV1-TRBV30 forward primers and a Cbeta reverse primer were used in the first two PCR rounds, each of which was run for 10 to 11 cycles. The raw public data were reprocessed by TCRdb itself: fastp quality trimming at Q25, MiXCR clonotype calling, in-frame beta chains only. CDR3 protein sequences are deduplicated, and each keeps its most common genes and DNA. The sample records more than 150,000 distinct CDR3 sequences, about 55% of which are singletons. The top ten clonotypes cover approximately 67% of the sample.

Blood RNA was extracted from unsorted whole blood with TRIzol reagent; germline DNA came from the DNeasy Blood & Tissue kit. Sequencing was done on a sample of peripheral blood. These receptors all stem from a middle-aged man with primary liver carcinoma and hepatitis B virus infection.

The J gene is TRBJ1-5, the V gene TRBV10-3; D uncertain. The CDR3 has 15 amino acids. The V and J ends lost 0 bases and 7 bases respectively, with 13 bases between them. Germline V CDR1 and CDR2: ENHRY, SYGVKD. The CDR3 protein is CAISESINGVQPQHF. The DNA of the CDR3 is TGTGCCATCAGTGAGTCAATTAACGGAGTGCAGCCCCAGCATTTT.

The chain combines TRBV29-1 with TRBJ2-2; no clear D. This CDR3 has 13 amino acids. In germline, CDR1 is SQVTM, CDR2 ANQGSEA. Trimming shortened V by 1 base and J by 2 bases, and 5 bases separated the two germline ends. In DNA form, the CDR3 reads TGCAGCGTTGAAGGGGAAAACACCGGGGAGCTGTTTTTT. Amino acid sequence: CSVEGENTGELFF.

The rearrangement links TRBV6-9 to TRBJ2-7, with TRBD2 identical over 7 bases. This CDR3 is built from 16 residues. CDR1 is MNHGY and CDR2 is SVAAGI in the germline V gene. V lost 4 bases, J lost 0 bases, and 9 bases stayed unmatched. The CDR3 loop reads CASSFPGSGNSYEQYF. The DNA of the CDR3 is TGTGCCAGCAGTTTCCCGGGGAGCGGGAACTCCTACGAGCAGTACTTC.

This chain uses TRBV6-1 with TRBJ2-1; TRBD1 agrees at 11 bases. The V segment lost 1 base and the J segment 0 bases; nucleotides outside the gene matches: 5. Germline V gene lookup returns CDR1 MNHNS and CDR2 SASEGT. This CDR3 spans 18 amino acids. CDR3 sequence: CASSEGGTGGFSYNEQFF. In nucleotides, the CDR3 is TGTGCCAGCAGTGAAGGAGGGACAGGGGGTTTCTCCTACAATGAGCAGTTCTTC.

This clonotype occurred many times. The CDR3 protein is CASSPGPRGQNSNQPQHF. The CDR3 region has the DNA TGTGCCAGCAGCCCCGGCCCCCGGGGGCAGAATAGCAATCAGCCCCAGCATTTT. This chain joins TRBV11-2 and TRBJ1-5; maybe TRBD1 (6 bases). CDR1 is SGHAT, CDR2 FQNNGV, per germline. V was cut by 5 bases and J by 0 bases, with 20 bases left in between. The CDR3 runs to 18 residues.

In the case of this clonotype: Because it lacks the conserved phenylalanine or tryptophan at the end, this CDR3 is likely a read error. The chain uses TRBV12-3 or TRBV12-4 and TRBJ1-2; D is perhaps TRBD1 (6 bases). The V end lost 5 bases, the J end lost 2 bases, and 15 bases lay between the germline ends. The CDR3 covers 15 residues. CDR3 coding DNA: TGTGCCAGCAGTCCTCAGGGGAGGGGGAACTATGGCTACACCATC. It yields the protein CASSPQGRGNYGYTI.

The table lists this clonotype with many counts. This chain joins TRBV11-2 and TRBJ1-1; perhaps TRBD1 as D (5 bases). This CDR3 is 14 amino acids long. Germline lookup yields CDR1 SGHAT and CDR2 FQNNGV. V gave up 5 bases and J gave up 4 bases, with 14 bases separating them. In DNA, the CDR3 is TGTGCCAGCAGCCCGCCGGGAAGGGGCACTGAAGCTTTCTTT. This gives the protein CASSPPGRGTEAFF.

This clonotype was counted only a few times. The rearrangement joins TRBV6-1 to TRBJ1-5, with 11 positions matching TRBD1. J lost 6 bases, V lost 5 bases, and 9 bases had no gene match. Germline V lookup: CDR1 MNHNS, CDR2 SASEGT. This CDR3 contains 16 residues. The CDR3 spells CASSFPGTGGGQPQHF. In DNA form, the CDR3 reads TGTGCCAGCAGTTTTCCAGGGACAGGGGGAGGTCAGCCCCAGCATTTT.

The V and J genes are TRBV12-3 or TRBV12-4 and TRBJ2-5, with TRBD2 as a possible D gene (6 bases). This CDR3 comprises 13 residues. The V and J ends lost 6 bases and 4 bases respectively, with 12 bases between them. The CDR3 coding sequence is TGTGCCAGCAGCATAGACGGGGGAGAGACCCAGTACTTC. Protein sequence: CASSIDGGETQYF.

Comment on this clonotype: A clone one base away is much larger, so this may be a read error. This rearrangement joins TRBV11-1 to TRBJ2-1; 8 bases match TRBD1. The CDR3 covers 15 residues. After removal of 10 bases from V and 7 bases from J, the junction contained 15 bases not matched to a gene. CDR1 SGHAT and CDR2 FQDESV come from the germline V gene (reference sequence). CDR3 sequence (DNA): TGTGCCAACAGGCCGACAGGGGAAGAGAGGAATGAGCAGTTCTTC. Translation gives CANRPTGEERNEQFF.

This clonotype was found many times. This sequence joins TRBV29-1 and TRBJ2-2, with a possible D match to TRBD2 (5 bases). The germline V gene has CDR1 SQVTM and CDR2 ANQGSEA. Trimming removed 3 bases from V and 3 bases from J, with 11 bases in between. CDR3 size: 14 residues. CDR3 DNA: TGCAGCGTTGAGTCCAGGCGGGACACCGGGGAGCTGTTTTTT. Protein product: CSVESRRDTGELFF.

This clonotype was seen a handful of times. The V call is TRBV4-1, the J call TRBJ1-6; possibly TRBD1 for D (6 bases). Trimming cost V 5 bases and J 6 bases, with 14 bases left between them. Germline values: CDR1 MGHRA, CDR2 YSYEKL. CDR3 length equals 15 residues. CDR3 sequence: CASSLPDRCNSPLHF. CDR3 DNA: TGCGCCAGCAGCTTACCCGACAGGTGTAATTCACCCCTCCACTTT.

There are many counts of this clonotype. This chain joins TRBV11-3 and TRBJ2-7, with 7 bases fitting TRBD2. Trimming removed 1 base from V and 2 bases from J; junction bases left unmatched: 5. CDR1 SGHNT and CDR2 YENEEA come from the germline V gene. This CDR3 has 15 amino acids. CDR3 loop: CASSLGSGITYEQYF. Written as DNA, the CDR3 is TGTGCCAGCAGCTTAGGGAGCGGGATCACCTACGAGCAGTACTTC.

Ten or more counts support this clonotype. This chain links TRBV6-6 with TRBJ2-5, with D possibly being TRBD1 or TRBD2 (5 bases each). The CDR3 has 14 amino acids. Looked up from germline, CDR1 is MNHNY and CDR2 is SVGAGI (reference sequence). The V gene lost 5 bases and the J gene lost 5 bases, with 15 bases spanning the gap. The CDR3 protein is CASSQGGGGETQYF. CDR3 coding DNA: TGTGCCAGCAGTCAAGGTGGGGGTGGGGAGACCCAGTACTTC.

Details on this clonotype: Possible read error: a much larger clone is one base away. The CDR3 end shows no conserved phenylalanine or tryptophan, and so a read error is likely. This CDR3 is CASSHNNEQFI. CDR3 nucleotides: TGTGCCAGCAGCCATAACAATGAGCAGTTCATC. The chain couples TRBV11-2 to TRBJ2-1; D call uncertain. Trimming shortened V by 5 bases and J by 5 bases, and 4 bases separated the two germline ends. The length of the CDR3 is 11 residues. Germline V lookup: CDR1 SGHAT, CDR2 FQNNGV.

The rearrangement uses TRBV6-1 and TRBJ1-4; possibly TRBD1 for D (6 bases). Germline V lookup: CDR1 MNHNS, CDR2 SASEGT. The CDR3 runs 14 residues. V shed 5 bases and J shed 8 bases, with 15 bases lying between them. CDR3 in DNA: TGTGCCAGCAGTCTGCGACAGGAGGGGGAAAAACTGTTTTTT. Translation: CASSLRQEGEKLFF.

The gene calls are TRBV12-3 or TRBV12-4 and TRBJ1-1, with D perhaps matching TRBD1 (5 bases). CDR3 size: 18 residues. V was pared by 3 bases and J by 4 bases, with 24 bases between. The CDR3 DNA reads TGTGCCAGCAGTTTTTCCGCATGGGGCGCGGGGGTTGGCACTGAAGCTTTCTTT. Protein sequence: CASSFSAWGAGVGTEAFF.

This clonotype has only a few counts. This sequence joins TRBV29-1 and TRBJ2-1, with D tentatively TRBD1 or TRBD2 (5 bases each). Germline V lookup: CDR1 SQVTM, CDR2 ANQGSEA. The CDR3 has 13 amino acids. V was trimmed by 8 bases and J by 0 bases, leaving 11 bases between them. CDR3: CSSAGSSYNEQFF. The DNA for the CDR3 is TGCAGCTCGGCAGGGAGCTCCTACAATGAGCAGTTCTTC.

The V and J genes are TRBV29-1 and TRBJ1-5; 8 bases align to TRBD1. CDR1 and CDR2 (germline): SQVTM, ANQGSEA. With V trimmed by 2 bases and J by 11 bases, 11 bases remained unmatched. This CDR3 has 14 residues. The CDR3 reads CSVEFPGRQGSQHF. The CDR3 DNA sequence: TGCAGCGTTGAATTCCCTGGGAGACAGGGGTCCCAGCATTTT. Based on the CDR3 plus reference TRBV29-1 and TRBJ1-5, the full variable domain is SAVISQKPSRDICQRGTSLTIQCQVDSQVTMMFWYRQQPGQSLTLIATANQGSEATYESGFVIDKFPISRPNLTFSTLTVSNMSPEDSSIYLCSVEFPGRQGSQHFGDGTRLSIL.

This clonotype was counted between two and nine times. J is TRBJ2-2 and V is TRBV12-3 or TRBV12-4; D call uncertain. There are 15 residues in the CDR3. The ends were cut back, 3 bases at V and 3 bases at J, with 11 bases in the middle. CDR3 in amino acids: CASSLAFLHTGELFF. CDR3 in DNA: TGTGCCAGCAGTTTGGCTTTCCTTCACACCGGGGAGCTGTTTTTT.

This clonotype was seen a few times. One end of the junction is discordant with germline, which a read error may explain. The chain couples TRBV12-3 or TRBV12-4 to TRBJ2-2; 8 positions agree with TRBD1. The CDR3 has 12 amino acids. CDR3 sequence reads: CASRTGAGELFF. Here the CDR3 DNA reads TGTGCCAGCAGGACAGGGGCCGGGGAGTTGTTTTTT.

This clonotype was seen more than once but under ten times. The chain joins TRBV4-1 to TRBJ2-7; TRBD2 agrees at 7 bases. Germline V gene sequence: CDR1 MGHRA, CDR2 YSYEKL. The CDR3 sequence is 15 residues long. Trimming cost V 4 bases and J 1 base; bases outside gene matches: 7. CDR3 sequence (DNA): TGCGCCAGCAGCCTCACTAGCGACCCATCCTACGAGCAGTACTTC. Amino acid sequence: CASSLTSDPSYEQYF.

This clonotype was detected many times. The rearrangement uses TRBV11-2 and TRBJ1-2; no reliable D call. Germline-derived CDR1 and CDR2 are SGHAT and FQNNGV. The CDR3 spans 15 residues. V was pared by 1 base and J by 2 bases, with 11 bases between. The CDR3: CASSLGGSENYGYTF. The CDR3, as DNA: TGTGCCAGCAGCTTAGGAGGCAGCGAGAACTATGGCTACACCTTC.

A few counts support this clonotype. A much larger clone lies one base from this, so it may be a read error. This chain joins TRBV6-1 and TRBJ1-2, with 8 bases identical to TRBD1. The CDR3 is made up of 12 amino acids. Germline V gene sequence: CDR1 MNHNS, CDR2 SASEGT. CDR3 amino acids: CAGSGQGGGYTF. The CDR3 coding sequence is TGTGCCGGCAGCGGACAGGGTGGGGGCTACACCTTC.

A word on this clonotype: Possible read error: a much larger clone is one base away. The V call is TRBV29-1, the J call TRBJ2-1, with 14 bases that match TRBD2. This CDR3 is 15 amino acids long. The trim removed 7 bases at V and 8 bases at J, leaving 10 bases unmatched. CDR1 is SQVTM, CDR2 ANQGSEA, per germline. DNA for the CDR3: TGCAGCGATGGTGGGACTAGCGGGAGTATGGATGAGCAGTTCTTC. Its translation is CSDGGTSGSMDEQFF.

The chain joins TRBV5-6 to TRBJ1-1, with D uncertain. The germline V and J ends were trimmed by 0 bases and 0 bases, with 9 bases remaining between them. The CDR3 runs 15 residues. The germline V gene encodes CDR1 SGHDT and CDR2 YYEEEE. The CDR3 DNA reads TGTGCCAGCAGCTTGGAGGAGGGCTTGAACACTGAAGCTTTCTTT. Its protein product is CASSLEEGLNTEAFF. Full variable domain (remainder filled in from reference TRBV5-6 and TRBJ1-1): DAGVTQSPTHLIKTRGQQVTLRCSPKSGHDTVSWYQQALGQGPQFIFQYYEEEERQRGNFPDRFSGHQFPNYSSELNVNALLLGDSALYLCASSLEEGLNTEAFFGQGTRLTVV.

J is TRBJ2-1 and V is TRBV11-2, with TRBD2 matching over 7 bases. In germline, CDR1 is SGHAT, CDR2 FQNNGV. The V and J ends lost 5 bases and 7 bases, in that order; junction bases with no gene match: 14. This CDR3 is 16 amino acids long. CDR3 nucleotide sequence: TGTGCCAGCAGCCCCCGTTCCGGGGCTAGCGGTAATGAGCAGTTCTTC. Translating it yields CASSPRSGASGNEQFF.

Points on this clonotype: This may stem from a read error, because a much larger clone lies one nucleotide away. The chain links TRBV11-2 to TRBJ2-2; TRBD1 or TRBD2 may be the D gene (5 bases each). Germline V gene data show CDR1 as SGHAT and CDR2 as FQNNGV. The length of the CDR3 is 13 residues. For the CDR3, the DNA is TGTGTCAGCAGCTTAGTGGGGGACGGGGAGCTGTTTTTT. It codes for CVSSLVGDGELFF.

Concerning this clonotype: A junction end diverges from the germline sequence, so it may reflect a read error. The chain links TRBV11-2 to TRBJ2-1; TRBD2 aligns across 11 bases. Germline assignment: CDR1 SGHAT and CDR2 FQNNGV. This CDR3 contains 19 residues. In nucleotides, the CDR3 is TGTGCTAGCAGCACGACGGGAGACCTAGCGGGAGGACACTATGGTGAGCAGTTCTTC. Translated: CASSTTGDLAGGHYGEQFF.

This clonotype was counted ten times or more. CDR3 in amino acids: CASRKVQGSDTQYF. DNA for the CDR3: TGTGCCAGCAGAAAGGTACAGGGCTCAGATACGCAGTATTTT. J is TRBJ2-3 and V is TRBV11-2; TRBD1 is a possible D gene (6 bases). Germline CDR1 SGHAT, CDR2 FQNNGV. V lost 6 bases, J lost 4 bases, and 14 bases lay in between. The CDR3 is 14 residues long.

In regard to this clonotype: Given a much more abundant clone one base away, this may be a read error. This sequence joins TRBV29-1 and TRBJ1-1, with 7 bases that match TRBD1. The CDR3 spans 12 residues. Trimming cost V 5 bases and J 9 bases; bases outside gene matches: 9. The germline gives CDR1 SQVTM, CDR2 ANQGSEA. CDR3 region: CSVNSGGTKAFF. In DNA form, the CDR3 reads TGCAGCGTTAACTCAGGGGGTACGAAAGCTTTCTTT. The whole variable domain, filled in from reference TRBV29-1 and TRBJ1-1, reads SAVISQKPSRDICQRGTSLTIQCQVDSQVTMMFWYRQQPGQSLTLIATANQGSEATYESGFVIDKFPISRPNLTFSTLTVSNMSPEDSSIYLCSVNSGGTKAFFGQGTRLTVV.

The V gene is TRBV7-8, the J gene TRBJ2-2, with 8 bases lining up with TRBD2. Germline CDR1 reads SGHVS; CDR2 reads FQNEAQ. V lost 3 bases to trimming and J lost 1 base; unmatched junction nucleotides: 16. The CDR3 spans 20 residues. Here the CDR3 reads CASSFPITPLTSGNTGELFF. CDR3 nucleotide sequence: TGTGCCAGCAGCTTCCCGATAACCCCCCTAACTAGCGGGAACACCGGGGAGCTGTTTTTT. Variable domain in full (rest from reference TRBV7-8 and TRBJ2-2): GAGVSQSPRYKVAKRGQDVALRCDPISGHVSLFWYQQALGQGPEFLTYFQNEAQLDKSGLPSDRFFAERPEGSVSTLKIQRTQQEDSAVYLCASSFPITPLTSGNTGELFFGEGSRLTVL.